The present T cell receptor beta chain was sequenced within a study of blood T cell repertoires in COVID-19. The overall study: Samples representing acute and convalescent COVID-19 were sourced from the United States, Italy and Spain.

Libraries were prepared by immunoSEQ multiplex PCR; TCRdb keeps only in-frame clonotypes and omits some of them. The sample carries about 250,000 clones, approximately 85% recorded once. This clone was counted once. Germline-derived CDR1 and CDR2 are LGHDT and YNNKEL (reference sequence). Trimming cost V 4 bases and J 3 bases, with 15 bases left between them. The CDR3 totals 15 residues. J is TRBJ1-2 and V is TRBV3-1 (or the pseudogene TRBV3-2); D possibly corresponds to TRBD1 (6 bases). Sequenced material: peripheral blood. The TCR was taken from a woman older than 75 with COVID-19, enrolled during active disease. The CDR3: CASSPNPGTHYGYTF. CDR3 in DNA: TGTGCCAGCAGCCCTAATCCCGGGACACACTATGGCTACACCTTC.